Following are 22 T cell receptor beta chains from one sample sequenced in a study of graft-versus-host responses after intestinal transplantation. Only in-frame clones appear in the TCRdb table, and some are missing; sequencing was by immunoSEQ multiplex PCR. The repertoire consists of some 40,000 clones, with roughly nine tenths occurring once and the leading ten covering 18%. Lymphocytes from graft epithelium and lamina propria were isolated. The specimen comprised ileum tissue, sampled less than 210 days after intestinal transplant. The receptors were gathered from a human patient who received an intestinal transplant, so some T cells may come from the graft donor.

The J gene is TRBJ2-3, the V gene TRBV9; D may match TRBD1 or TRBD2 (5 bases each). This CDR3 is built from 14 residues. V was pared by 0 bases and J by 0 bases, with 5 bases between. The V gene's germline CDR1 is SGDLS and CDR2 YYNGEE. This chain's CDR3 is CASSVGGSTDTQYF. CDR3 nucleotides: TGTGCCAGCAGCGTAGGGGGGAGCACAGATACGCAGTATTTT.

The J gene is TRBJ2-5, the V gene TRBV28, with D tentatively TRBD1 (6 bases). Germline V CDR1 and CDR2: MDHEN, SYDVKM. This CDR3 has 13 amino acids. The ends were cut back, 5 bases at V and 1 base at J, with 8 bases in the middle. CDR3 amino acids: CASSGQPQETQYF. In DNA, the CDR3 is TGTGCCAGCAGTGGACAGCCCCAAGAGACCCAGTACTTC.

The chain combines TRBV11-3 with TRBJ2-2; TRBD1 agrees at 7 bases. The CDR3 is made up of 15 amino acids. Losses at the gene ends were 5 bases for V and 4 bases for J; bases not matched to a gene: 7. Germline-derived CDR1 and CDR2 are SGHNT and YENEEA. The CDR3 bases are TGTGCCAGCAGCCAGCTAGGGGGCGGCACCGGGGAGCTGTTTTTT. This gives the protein CASSQLGGGTGELFF. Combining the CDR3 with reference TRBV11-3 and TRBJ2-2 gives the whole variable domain EAGVVQSPRYKIIEKKQPVAFWCNPISGHNTLYWYLQNLGQGPELLIRYENEEAVDDSQLPKDRFSAERLKGVDSTLKIQPAELGDSAVYLCASSQLGGGTGELFFGEGSRLTVL.

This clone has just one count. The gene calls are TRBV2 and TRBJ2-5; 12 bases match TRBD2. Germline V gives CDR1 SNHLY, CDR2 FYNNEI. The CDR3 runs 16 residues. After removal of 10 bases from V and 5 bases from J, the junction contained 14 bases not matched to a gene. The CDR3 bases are TGTGCCACCCAAGGGCTAGCGGGGGGGCCAGGGGAGACCCAGTACTTC. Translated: CATQGLAGGPGETQYF. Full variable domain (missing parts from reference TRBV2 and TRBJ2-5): EPEVTQTPSHQVTQMGQEVILRCVPISNHLYFYWYRQILGQKVEFLVSFYNNEISEKSEIFDDQFSVERPDGSNFTLKIRSTKLEDSAMYFCATQGLAGGPGETQYFGPGTRLLVL.

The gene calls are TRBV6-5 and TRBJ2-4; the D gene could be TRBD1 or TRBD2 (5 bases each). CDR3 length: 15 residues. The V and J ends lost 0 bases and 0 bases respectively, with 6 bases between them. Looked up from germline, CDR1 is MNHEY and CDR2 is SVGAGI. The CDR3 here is CASSYSGTAKNIQYF. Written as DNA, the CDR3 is TGTGCCAGCAGTTACTCGGGGACAGCCAAAAACATTCAGTACTTC.

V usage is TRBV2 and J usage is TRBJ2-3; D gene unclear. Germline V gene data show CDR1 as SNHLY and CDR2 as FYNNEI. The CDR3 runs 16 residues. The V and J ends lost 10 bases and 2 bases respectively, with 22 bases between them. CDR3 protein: CATADPIRDTTDTQYF. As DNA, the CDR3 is TGTGCCACAGCCGATCCAATCCGAGACACCACAGATACGCAGTATTTT.

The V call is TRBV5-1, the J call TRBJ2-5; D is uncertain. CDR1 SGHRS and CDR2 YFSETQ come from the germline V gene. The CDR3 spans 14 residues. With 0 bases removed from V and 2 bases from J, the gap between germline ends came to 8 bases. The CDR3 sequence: CASSLGGTQETQYF. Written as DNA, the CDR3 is TGCGCCAGCAGCTTGGGGGGTACTCAAGAGACCCAGTACTTC.

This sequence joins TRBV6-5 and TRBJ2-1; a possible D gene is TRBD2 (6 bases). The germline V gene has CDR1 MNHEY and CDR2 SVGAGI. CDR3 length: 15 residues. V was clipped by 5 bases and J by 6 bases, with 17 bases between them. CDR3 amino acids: CASSPYRERVNEQFF. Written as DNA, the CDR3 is TGTGCCAGCAGTCCATATCGGGAGAGGGTCAATGAGCAGTTCTTC.

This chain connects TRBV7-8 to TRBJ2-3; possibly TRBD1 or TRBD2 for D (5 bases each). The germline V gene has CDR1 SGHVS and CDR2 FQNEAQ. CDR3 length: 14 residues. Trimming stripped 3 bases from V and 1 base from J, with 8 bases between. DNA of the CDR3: TGTGCCAGCAGCTTGGGACCTGGCACAGATACGCAGTATTTT. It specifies CASSLGPGTDTQYF.

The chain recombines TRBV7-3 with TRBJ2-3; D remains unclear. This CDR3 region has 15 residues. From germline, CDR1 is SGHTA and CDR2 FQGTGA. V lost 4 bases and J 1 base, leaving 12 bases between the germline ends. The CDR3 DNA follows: TGTGCCAGCAGCTCTCTTCCTACTGGCACAGATACGCAGTATTTT. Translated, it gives CASSSLPTGTDTQYF.

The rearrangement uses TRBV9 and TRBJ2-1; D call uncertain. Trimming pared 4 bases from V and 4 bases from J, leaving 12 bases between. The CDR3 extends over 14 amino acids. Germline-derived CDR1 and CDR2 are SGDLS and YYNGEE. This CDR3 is CASSSSVVYNEQFF. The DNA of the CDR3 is TGTGCCAGCAGCTCCTCGGTCGTATACAATGAGCAGTTCTTC. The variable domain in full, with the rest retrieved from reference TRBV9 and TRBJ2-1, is DSGVTQTPKHLITATGQRVTLRCSPRSGDLSVYWYQQSLDQGLQFLIQYYNGEERAKGNILERFSAQQFPDLHSELNLSSLELGDSALYFCASSSSVVYNEQFFGPGTRLTVL.

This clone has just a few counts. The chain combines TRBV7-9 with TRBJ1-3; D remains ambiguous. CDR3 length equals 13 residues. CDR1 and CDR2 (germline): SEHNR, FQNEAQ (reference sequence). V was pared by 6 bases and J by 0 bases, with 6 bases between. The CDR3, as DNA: TGTGCCAGCAGGAAGAGCTCTGGAAACACCATATATTTT. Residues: CASRKSSGNTIYF.

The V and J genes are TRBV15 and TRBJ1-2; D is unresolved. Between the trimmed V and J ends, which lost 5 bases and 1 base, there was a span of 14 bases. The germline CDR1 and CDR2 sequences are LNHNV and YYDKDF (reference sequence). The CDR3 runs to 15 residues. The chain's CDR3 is CATSLYPGLNYGYTF. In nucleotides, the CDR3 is TGTGCCACCAGCCTTTACCCCGGACTTAACTATGGCTACACCTTC.

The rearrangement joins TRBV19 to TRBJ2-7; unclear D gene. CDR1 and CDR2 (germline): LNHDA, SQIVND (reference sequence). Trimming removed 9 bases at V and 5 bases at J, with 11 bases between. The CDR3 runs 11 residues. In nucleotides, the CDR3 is TGTGCCAGCTCGGGTTACCACGAGCAGTACTTC. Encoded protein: CASSGYHEQYF.

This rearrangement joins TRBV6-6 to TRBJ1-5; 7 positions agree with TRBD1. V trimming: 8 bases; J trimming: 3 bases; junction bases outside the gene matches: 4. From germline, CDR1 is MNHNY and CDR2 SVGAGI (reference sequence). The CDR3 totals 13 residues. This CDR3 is CASVRGLNQPQHF. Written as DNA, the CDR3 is TGTGCCAGCGTAAGGGGGCTCAATCAGCCCCAGCATTTT.

The CDR3 here is CASRPLAGHTDTQYF. CDR3 sequence (DNA): TGTGCCAGCAGGCCTTTAGCGGGCCACACAGATACGCAGTATTTT. The chain is built from TRBV7-9 and TRBJ2-3; TRBD2 agrees at 7 bases. V trimming: 6 bases; J trimming: 2 bases; junction bases outside the gene matches: 8. Looked up from germline, CDR1 is SEHNR and CDR2 is FQNEAQ (reference sequence). The CDR3 has 15 amino acids.

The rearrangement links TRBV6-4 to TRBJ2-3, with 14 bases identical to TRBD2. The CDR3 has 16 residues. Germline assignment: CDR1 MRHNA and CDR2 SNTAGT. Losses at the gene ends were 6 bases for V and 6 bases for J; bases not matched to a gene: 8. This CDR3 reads CASSPGLAGGSDTQYF. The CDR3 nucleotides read TGTGCCAGCAGCCCAGGACTAGCGGGAGGATCGGATACGCAGTATTTT.

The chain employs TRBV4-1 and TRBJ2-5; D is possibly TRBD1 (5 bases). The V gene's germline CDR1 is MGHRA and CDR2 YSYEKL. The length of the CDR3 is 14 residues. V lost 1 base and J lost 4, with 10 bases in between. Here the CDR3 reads CASSQGQSGETQYF. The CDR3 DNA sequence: TGCGCCAGCAGCCAAGGACAGTCAGGAGAGACCCAGTACTTC.

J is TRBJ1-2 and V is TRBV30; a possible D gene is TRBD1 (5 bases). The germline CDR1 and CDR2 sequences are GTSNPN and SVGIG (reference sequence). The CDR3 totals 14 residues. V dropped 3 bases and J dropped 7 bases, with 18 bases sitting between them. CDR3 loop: CAWRARGGLGGYTF. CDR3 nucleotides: TGTGCCTGGAGGGCCCGGGGGGGGTTAGGTGGCTACACCTTC.

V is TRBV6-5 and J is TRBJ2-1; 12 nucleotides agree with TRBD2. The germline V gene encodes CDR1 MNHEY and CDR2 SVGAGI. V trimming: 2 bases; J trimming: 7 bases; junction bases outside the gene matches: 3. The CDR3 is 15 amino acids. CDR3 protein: CASSYRGLAGNEQFF. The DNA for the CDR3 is TGTGCCAGCAGTTACCGGGGACTAGCGGGTAATGAGCAGTTCTTC.

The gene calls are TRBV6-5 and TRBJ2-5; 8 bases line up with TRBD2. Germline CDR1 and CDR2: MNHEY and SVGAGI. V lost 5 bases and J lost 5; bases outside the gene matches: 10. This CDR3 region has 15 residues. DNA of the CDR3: TGTGCCAGCAGTCCGAGACTAGCGCAGGGGGAGACCCAGTACTTC. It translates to CASSPRLAQGETQYF.

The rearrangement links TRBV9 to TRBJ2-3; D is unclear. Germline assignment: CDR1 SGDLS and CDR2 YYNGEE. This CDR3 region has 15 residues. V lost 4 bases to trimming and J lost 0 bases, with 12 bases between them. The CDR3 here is CASSPRLASTDTQYF. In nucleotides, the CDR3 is TGTGCCAGCAGCCCTCGGCTGGCTAGCACAGATACGCAGTATTTT.